Listed below are T cell receptor beta chains from one sample, sequenced in a study of OX40 agonist ivuxolimab in advanced cancers. The data were produced by immunoSEQ multiplex PCR, yet TCRdb's version contains in-frame clones alone and is incomplete. The repertoire holds 79,000 or so clones, with about 90% as singletons. The source material was CD4+ or CD8+ T cells sorted from blood, sampled in a trial of the OX40 agonist ivuxolimab. The receptors were gathered from an adult with an advanced solid tumor such as melanoma, head and neck, liver or kidney cancer. Each CDR3 is given with its conserved first and last residue. A D gene is named only where the DNA matches it firmly. A clone size is listed for some rows: how often the clone was seen (once, few, many), or a class if it is expanded.

>TRBJ2-7|TRBV7-2|13|NA|NA
CASSSPLNYEQYF
TGTGCCAGCAGCTCACCTCTGAACTACGAGCAGTACTTC
>TRBJ2-3|TRBV11-2|18|NA|NA
CASSSPPGAYLRTDTQYF
TGTGCCAGCAGCTCCCCTCCCGGGGCCTATCTCCGCACAGATACGCAGTATTTT
>TRBJ1-5|TRBV4-1|15|NA|NA
CASSQAWGSNQPQHF
TGCGCCAGCAGCCAAGCTTGGGGCTCCAATCAGCCCCAGCATTTT
>TRBJ1-5|TRBV30|13|NA|NA
CAWSSPGNQPQHF
TGTGCCTGGAGCTCTCCTGGGAATCAGCCCCAGCATTTT
>TRBJ1-4|TRBV2|12|NA|NA
CASKGPGEKLFF
TGTGCCAGCAAAGGTCCGGGTGAAAAACTGTTTTTT
>TRBJ1-2|TRBV18|13|NA|NA
CASSPQERYGYTF
TGTGCCAGCTCACCACAGGAACGCTATGGCTACACCTTC
>TRBJ1-2|TRBV28|18|NA|TRBD1
CASSSVPGQGPGGYGYTF
TGTGCCAGCAGTTCTGTCCCGGGACAGGGCCCGGGGGGCTATGGCTACACCTTC
>TRBJ2-7|TRBV5-1|15|NA|TRBD1
CASSVERDRAYEQYF
TGCGCCAGCAGCGTAGAAAGGGACAGGGCCTACGAGCAGTACTTC
>TRBJ2-2|TRBV7-9|11|NA|TRBD1
CASSFPGGLFF
TGTGCCAGCAGCTTCCCAGGGGGGCTGTTTTTT
>TRBJ1-2|TRBV6-1|13|NA|NA
CASSDWGGYGYTF
TGTGCCAGCAGCGACTGGGGTGGCTATGGCTACACCTTC
>TRBJ2-1|TRBV6-5|14|NA|NA
CASRRTVSYNEQFF
TGTGCCAGCAGGCGGACTGTCTCCTACAATGAGCAGTTCTTC
>TRBJ1-1|TRBV19|13|NA|NA
CASSERMNTEAFF
TGTGCCAGTAGCGAACGAATGAACACTGAAGCTTTCTTT
>TRBJ2-6|TRBV5-1|19|NA|TRBD1
CASSLGGDRALPGANVLTF
TGCGCCAGCAGCTTGGGGGGAGACAGGGCGTTACCTGGGGCCAACGTCCTGACTTTC
>TRBJ1-5|TRBV19|14|few|NA
CASSFPAGNQPQHF
TGTGCCAGTAGTTTCCCGGCCGGCAATCAGCCCCAGCATTTT
>TRBJ2-3|TRBV29-1|14|NA|TRBD1
CSVRGQGGTDTQYF
TGCAGCGTTAGGGGACAGGGGGGGACAGATACGCAGTATTTT
>TRBJ2-2|TRBV5-1|17|NA|TRBD2
CASTGQLTSANTGELFF
TGCGCCAGCACTGGGCAACTGACTAGCGCTAACACCGGGGAGCTGTTTTTT
>TRBJ1-3|TRBV30|15|NA|NA
CAWSASWASGNTIYF
TGTGCCTGGAGTGCATCTTGGGCTTCTGGAAACACCATATATTTT
>TRBJ2-2|TRBV2|14|few|TRBD1
CASTGQGRAGELFF
TGTGCCAGCACCGGACAGGGAAGGGCCGGGGAGCTGTTTTTT
>TRBJ2-5|TRBV5-6|16|once|TRBD2
CASSLGLAGVGETQYF
TGTGCCAGCAGCCTAGGACTAGCGGGAGTCGGAGAGACCCAGTACTTC
>TRBJ2-7|TRBV5-1|13|NA|TRBD2
CASSLGQAGEQYF
TGCGCCAGCAGCTTGGGCCAAGCGGGGGAGCAGTACTTC
>TRBJ2-7|TRBV7-2|13|NA|NA
CASSFLGIPGQYF
TGTGCCAGCAGCTTCCTGGGGATCCCCGGGCAGTACTTC
>TRBJ2-3|TRBV5-1|16|NA|TRBD2
CASSHGTSGRVDTQYF
TGCGCCAGCAGCCACGGGACTAGCGGGCGAGTAGATACGCAGTATTTT
>TRBJ2-3|TRBV1|15|few|NA
CTSSQATSSTDTQYF
TGCACCAGCAGCCAAGCGACTTCTAGCACAGATACGCAGTATTTT
>TRBJ2-7|TRBV5-1|15|NA|TRBD2
CASSLVSGLSYEQYF
TGCGCCAGCAGCTTGGTTAGCGGGCTAAGCTACGAGCAGTACTTC
>TRBJ2-2|TRBV6-6|15|NA|TRBD2
CASSLSGGGTGELFF
TGTGCCAGCAGTCTCAGCGGGGGTGGCACCGGGGAGCTGTTTTTT
>TRBJ1-5|TRBV30|15|NA|NA
CAWSVQGRANQPQHF
TGTGCCTGGAGTGTTCAGGGTAGGGCCAATCAGCCCCAGCATTTT
>TRBJ2-7|TRBV7-2|11|NA|NA
CASSPAYEQYF
TGTGCCAGCAGCCCAGCCTACGAGCAGTACTTC
>TRBJ2-7|TRBV5-5|14|NA|TRBD1
CASSLRDRDYEQYF
TGTGCCAGCAGCCTCCGGGACAGAGACTACGAGCAGTACTTC
>TRBJ2-7|TRBV28|15|NA|NA
CASSLGTTFSYEQYF
TGTGCCAGCAGTTTAGGGACAACCTTCTCCTACGAGCAGTACTTC
>TRBJ1-2|TRBV2|15|NA|NA
CASKAGDVHNYGYTF
TGTGCCAGCAAGGCAGGCGACGTACATAACTATGGCTACACCTTC
>TRBJ1-3|TRBV6-5|16|NA|NA
CASSYSIQNSGNTIYF
TGTGCCAGCAGTTACTCGATACAGAACTCTGGAAACACCATATATTTT
>TRBJ2-7|TRBV15|12|NA|NA
CATAKDNHEQYF
TGTGCCACCGCGAAGGACAACCACGAGCAGTACTTC
>TRBJ1-1|TRBV7-9|13|NA|NA
CASSLTANTEAFF
TGTGCCAGCAGCCTGACAGCGAACACTGAAGCTTTCTTT